A single sample gave rise to the 6 T cell receptor beta chains below, sequenced in a study of T cells in tumors after PD-1 blockade. TCRdb's copy holds only in-frame clones and misses some; the assay was immunoSEQ multiplex PCR. Counted here are about 60,000 clones, less than 85% occurring once; the ten biggest clones make up over 3.5%. This material consisted of PBMCs, taken after anti-PD-1 treatment. Receptors were obtained from a human donor with basal cell carcinoma.

V usage is TRBV7-2 and J usage is TRBJ1-6; TRBD1 matches at 9 bases. The V gene's germline CDR1 is SGHTA and CDR2 FQGNSA. Trimming took 5 bases from V and 6 from J; bases not matched to a gene: 5. The CDR3 consists of 15 residues. CDR3 protein: CASSPRGQGNSPLHF. In nucleotides, the CDR3 is TGTGCCAGCAGCCCAAGGGGACAGGGTAATTCACCCCTCCACTTT.

The rearrangement joins TRBV7-2 to TRBJ1-2, with D perhaps TRBD1 (6 bases). V lost 5 bases, J lost 8 bases, and 15 bases lay in between. Germline CDR1 is SGHTA and CDR2 is FQGNSA. The CDR3 runs 13 residues. The CDR3: CASSAPGARGYTF. In nucleotides, the CDR3 is TGTGCCAGCAGCGCCCCAGGGGCAAGAGGCTACACCTTC.

V is TRBV2 and J is TRBJ2-7; D is unclear. The CDR3 spans 15 residues. Trimming removed 2 bases at V and 2 bases at J, with 13 bases between. Germline values: CDR1 SNHLY, CDR2 FYNNEI. Here the CDR3 DNA reads TGTGCCAGCAGTGAAAAGGGAACAGTCCCCTACGAGCAGTACTTC. Translation: CASSEKGTVPYEQYF.

The V and J genes are TRBV10-3 and TRBJ1-1; the D gene is possibly TRBD1 (5 bases). Per germline, CDR1 ENHRY and CDR2 SYGVKD. Trimming cost V 1 base and J 3 bases, with 12 bases left between them. The CDR3 has 15 amino acids. The CDR3 region has the DNA TGTGCCATCAGTGAGTTTTCCCTGGGGGACACTGAAGCTTTCTTT. Translating gives CAISEFSLGDTEAFF.

Judged by abundance, this clone is medium-sized. The J gene is TRBJ2-2, the V gene TRBV6-1; D tentatively reads TRBD1 or TRBD2 (6 bases each). Per germline, CDR1 MNHNS and CDR2 SASEGT. The V and J ends lost 1 base and 4 bases respectively, with 10 bases between them. This CDR3 region has 15 residues. The CDR3 here is CASSEEGGTTGELFF. The CDR3 DNA is TGTGCCAGCAGTGAAGAGGGGGGTACCACCGGGGAGCTGTTTTTT.

This sequence joins TRBV2 and TRBJ2-2; TRBD1 agrees at 8 bases. The CDR3 is 15 residues long. CDR1 is SNHLY and CDR2 is FYNNEI in the germline V gene. The V gene end was trimmed by 11 bases and the J gene end by 2 bases; junction bases not matched to a gene: 10. The CDR3 is CARARAGGNTGELFF. CDR3 DNA sequence: TGTGCCCGCGCCCGGGCAGGGGGCAACACCGGGGAGCTGTTTTTT.